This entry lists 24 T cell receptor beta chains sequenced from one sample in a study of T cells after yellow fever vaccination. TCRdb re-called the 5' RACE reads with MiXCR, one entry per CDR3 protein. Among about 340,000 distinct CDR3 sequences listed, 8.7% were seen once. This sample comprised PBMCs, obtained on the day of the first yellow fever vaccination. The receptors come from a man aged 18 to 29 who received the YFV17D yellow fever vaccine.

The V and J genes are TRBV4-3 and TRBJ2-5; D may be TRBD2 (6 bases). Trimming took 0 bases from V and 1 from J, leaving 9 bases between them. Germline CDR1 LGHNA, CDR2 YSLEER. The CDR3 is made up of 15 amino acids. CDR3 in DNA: TGCGCCAGCAGCCAAGAGCGGGGCCTCCAAGAGACCCAGTACTTC. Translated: CASSQERGLQETQYF.

CDR3 coding DNA: TGCGCCAGCAGCCAAGTACAGGATAGCAGAGAAAAACTGTTTTTT. Protein product: CASSQVQDSREKLFF. J is TRBJ1-4 and V is TRBV4-3; D possibly corresponds to TRBD1 (5 bases). The CDR3 is made up of 15 amino acids. Germline-derived CDR1 and CDR2 are LGHNA and YSLEER. Trimming left V 1 base short and J 8 bases short, with 14 bases between.

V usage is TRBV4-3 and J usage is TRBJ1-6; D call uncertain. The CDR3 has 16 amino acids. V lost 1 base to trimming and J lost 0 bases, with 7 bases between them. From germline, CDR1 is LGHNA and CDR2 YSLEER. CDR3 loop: CASSQVQSSYNSPLHF. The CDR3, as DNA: TGCGCCAGCAGCCAAGTACAGAGCTCCTATAATTCACCCCTCCACTTT.

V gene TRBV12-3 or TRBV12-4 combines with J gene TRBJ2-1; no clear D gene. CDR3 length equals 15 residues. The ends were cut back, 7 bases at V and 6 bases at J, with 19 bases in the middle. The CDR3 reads CASIFPHGGGNEQFF. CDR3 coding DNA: TGTGCCAGCATATTCCCCCATGGCGGTGGCAATGAGCAGTTCTTC.

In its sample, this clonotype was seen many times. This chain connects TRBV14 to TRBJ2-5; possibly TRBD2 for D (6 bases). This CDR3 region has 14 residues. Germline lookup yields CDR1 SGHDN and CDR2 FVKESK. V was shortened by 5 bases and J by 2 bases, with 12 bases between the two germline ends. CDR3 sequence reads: CASSLRAGQETQYF. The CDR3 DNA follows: TGTGCCAGCAGCTTAAGGGCGGGACAAGAGACCCAGTACTTC.

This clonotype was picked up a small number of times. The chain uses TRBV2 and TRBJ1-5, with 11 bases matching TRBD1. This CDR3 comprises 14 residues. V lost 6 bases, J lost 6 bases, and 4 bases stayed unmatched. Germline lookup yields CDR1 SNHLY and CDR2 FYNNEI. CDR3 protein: CASRGTGGSQPQHF. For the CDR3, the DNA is TGTGCCAGCAGGGGGACAGGGGGAAGTCAGCCCCAGCATTTT.

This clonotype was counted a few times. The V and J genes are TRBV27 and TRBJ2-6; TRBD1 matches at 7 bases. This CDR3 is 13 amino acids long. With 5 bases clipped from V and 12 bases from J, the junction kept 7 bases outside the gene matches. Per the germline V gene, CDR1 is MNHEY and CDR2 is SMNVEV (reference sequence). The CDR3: CASSPQTGSVLTF. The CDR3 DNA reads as TGTGCCAGCAGTCCCCAGACAGGGTCCGTCCTGACTTTC.

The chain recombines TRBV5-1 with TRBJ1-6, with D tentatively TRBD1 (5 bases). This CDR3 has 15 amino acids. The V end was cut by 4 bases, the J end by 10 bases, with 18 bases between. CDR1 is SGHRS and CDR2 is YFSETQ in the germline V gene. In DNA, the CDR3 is TGCGCCAGCAGCCTGGGACCTGGACCGGGGTCACCCCTCCACTTT. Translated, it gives CASSLGPGPGSPLHF. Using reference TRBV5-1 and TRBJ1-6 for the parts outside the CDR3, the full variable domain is KAGVTQTPRYLIKTRGQQVTLSCSPISGHRSVSWYQQTPGQGLQFLFEYFSETQRNKGNFPGRFSGRQFSNSRSEMNVSTLELGDSALYLCASSLGPGPGSPLHFGNGTRLTVT.

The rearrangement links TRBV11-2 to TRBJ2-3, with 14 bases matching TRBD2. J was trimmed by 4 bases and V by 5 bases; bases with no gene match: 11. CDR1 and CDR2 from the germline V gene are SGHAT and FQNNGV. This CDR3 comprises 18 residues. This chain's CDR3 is CASSPERTSGGSPDTQYF. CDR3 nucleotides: TGTGCCAGCAGCCCCGAAAGGACTAGCGGGGGGAGTCCAGATACGCAGTATTTT.

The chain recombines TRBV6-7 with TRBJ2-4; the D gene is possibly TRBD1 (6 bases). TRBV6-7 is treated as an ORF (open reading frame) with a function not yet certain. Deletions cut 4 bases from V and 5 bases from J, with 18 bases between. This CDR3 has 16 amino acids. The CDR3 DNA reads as TGTGCCAGCAGTTGCCCTTGGGGGCAGGGGCAAAACATTCAGTACTTC. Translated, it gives CASSCPWGQGQNIQYF.

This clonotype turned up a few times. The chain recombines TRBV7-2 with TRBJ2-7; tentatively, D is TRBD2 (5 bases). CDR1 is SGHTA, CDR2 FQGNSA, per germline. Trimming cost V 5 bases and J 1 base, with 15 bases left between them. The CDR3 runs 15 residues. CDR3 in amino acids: CASSHTGLGSYEQYF. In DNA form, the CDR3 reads TGTGCCAGCAGCCACACGGGGTTAGGGTCCTACGAGCAGTACTTC.

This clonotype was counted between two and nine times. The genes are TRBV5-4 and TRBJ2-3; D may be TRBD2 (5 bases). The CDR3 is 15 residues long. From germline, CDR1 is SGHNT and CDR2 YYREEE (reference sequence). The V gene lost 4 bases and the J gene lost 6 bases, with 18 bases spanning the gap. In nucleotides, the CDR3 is TGTGCCAGCAGCCCGTCCGGACTGGGCGGGGATACGCAGTATTTT. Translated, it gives CASSPSGLGGDTQYF.

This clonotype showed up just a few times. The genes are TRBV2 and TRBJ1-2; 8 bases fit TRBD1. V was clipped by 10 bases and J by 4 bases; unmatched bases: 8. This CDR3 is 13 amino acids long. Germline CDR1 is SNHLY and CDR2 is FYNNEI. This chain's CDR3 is CATRTGRPYGYTF. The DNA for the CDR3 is TGTGCCACTCGGACAGGGAGGCCCTATGGCTACACCTTC.

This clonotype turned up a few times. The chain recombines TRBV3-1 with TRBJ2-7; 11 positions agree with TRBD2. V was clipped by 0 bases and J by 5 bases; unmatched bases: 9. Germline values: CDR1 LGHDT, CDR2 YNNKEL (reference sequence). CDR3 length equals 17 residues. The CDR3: CASSQDISGGATNEQYF. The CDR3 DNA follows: TGTGCCAGCAGCCAAGACATTAGCGGGGGGGCCACCAACGAGCAGTACTTC.

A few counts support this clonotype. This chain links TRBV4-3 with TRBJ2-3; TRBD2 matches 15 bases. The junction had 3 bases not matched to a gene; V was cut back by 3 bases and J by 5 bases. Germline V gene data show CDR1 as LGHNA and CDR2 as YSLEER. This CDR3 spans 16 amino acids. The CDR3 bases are TGCGCCAGCAGCCAGACGGGACTAGCGGGAGGAGATACGCAGTATTTT. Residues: CASSQTGLAGGDTQYF.

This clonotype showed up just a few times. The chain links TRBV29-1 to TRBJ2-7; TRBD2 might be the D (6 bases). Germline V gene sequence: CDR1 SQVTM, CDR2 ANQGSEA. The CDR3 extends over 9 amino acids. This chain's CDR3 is CGGSYEQYF. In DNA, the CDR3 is TGCGGGGGGTCCTACGAGCAGTACTTC.

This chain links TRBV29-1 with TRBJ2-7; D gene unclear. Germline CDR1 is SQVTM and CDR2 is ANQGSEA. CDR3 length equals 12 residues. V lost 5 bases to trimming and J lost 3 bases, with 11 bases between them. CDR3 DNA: TGCAGCGTTCGTCGACCTAACTACGAGCAGTACTTC. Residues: CSVRRPNYEQYF.

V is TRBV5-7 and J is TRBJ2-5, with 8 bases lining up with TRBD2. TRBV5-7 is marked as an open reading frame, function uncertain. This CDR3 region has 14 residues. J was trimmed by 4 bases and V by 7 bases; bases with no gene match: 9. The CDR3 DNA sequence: TGTGCCAGCGGCCCCGGGGGGGCCGGAGAGACCCAGTACTTC. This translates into CASGPGGAGETQYF.

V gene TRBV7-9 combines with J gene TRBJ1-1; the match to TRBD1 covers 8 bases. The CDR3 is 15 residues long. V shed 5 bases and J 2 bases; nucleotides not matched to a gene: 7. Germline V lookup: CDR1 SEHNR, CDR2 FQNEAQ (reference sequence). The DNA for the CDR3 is TGTGCCAGCAGCCCCCGGGACAGGCTAAACACTGAAGCTTTCTTT. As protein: CASSPRDRLNTEAFF. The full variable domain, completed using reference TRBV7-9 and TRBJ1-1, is DTGVSQNPRHKITKRGQNVTFRCDPISEHNRLYWYRQTLGQGPEFLTYFQNEAQLEKSRLLSDRFSAERPKGSFSTLEIQRTEQGDSAMYLCASSPRDRLNTEAFFGQGTRLTVV.

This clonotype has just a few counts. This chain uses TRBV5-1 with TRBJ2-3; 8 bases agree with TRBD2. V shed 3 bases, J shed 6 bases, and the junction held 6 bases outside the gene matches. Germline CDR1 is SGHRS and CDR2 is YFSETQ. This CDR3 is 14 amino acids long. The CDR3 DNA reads TGCGCCAGCAGCTGGTCCCGGGGGGGGGATACGCAGTATTTT. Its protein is CASSWSRGGDTQYF.

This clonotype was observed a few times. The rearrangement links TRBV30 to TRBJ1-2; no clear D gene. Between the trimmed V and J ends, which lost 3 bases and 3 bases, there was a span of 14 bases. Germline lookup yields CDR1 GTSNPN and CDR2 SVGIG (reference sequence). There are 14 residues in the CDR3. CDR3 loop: CAWRWHPGDYGYTF. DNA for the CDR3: TGTGCCTGGAGATGGCATCCCGGCGACTATGGCTACACCTTC.

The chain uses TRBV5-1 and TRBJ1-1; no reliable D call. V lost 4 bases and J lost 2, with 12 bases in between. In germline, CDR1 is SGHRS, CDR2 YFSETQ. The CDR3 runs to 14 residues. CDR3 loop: CASSTLTANTEAFF. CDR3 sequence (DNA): TGCGCCAGCAGCACGCTCACGGCCAACACTGAAGCTTTCTTT. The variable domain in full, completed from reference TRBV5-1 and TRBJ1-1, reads KAGVTQTPRYLIKTRGQQVTLSCSPISGHRSVSWYQQTPGQGLQFLFEYFSETQRNKGNFPGRFSGRQFSNSRSEMNVSTLELGDSALYLCASSTLTANTEAFFGQGTRLTVV.

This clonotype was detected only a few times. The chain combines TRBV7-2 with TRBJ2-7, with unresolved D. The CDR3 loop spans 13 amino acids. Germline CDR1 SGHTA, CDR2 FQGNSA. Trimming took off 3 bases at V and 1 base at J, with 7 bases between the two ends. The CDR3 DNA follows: TGTGCCAGCAGCTTGGACCCTTCCTACGAGCAGTACGTC. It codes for CASSLDPSYEQYV.

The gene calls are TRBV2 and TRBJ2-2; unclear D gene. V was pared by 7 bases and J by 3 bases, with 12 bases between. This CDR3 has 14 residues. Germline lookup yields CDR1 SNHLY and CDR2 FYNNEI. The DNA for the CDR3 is TGTGCCAGCAAACCCCTCGGTCACACCGGGGAGCTGTTTTTT. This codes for CASKPLGHTGELFF. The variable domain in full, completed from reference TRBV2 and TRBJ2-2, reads EPEVTQTPSHQVTQMGQEVILRCVPISNHLYFYWYRQILGQKVEFLVSFYNNEISEKSEIFDDQFSVERPDGSNFTLKIRSTKLEDSAMYFCASKPLGHTGELFFGEGSRLTVL.